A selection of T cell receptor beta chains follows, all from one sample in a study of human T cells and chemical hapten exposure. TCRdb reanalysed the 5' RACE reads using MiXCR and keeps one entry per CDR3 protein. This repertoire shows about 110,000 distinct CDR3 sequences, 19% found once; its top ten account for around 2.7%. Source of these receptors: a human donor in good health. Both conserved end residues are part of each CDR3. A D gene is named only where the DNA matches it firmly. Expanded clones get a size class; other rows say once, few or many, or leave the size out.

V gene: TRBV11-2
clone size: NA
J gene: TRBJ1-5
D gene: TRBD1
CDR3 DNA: TGTGCCAGCAGTTTAACCGGGACAGGGGGCAATCAGCCCCAGCATTTT
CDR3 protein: CASSLTGTGGNQPQHF

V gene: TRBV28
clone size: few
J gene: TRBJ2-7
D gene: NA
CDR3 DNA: TGTGCCACCTACGCCGTCCTCTACGAGCAGTACTTC
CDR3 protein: CATYAVLYEQYF

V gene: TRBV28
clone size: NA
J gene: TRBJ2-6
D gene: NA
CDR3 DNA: TGTGCCAGCAGCTCGCCCCCCTCTGGGGCCAACGTCCTGACTTTC
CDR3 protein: CASSSPPSGANVLTF

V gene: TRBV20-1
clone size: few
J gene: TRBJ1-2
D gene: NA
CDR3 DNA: TGCAGTGCTTCCCTGACAGCCCTCTCAACTTATGGCTACACCTTC
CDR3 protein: CSASLTALSTYGYTF

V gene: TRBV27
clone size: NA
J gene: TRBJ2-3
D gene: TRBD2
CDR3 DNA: TGTGCCAGCAGTCGACTAGCGGGAGGAACCACAGATACGCAGTATTTT
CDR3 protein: CASSRLAGGTTDTQYF

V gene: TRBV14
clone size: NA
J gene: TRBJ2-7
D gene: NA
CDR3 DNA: TGTGCCAGCAGCCAACTCCTCGGGGTCGGGGAGCAGTACTTC
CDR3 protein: CASSQLLGVGEQYF

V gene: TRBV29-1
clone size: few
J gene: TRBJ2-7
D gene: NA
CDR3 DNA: TGCAGCGGGGTCCAAGGGTACGAGCAGTACTTC
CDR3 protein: CSGVQGYEQYF

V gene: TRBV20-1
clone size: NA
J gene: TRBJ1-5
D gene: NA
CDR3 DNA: TGCAGTGCTTACGGACAGTCCAGGATTAGTCCCCAACAGCCCCAGCATTTT
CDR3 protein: CSAYGQSRISPQQPQHF

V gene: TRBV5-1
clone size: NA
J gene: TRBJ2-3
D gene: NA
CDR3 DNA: TGCGCCAGCAGCTTGGTATCGCAGCGTACAGATACGCAGTATTTT
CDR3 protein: CASSLVSQRTDTQYF

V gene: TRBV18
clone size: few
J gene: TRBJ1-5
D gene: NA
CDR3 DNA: TGTGCCAGCTCACCACCGATGGGGGGGCCCCAGCATTTT
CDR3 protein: CASSPPMGGPQHF

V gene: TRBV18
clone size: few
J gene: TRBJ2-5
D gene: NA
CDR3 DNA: TGTGCCAGCTCACCCCCGGGACAAAGAGAGACCCAGTACTTC
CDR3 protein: CASSPPGQRETQYF

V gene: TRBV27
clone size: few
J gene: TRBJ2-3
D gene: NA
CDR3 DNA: TGTGCCAGCATAGGTCTGGGCACAGATACGCAGTATTTT
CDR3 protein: CASIGLGTDTQYF

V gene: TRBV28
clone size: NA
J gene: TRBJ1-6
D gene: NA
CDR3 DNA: TGTGCCACCGGACCTTTAGAAACCCTCCACTTT
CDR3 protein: CATGPLETLHF

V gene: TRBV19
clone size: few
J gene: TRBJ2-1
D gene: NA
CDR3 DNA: TGTGCCAGTAGCCCCGGGTGGACGGGATACAATGAGCAGTTCTTC
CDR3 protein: CASSPGWTGYNEQFF

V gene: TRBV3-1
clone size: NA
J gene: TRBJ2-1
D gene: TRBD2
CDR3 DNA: TGTGCCAGCAGCCCGACTAGCGGGAGGGCGCATGAGCAGTTCTTC
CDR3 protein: CASSPTSGRAHEQFF

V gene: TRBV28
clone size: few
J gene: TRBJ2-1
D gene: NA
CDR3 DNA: TGTGCCAGCAGTTTTGGAGCGGCTAGCGAAATCTTC
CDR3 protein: CASSFGAASEIF

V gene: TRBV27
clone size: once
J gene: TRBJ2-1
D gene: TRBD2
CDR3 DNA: TGTGCCAGCAGCTATGGACTAGCGGGCCCCTCCTACAATGAGCAGTTCTTC
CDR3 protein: CASSYGLAGPSYNEQFF

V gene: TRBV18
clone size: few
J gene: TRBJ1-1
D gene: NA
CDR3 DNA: TGTGCCAGCTCACCACCGGCCCGGAGCACTGAAGCTTTCTTT
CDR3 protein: CASSPPARSTEAFF

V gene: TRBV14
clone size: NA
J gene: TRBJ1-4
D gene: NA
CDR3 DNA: TGTGCCAGCAGCCAAGGAGTGTTGCGTAATGAAAAACTGTTTTTT
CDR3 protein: CASSQGVLRNEKLFF

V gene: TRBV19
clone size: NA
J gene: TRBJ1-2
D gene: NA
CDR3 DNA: TGTGCCAGTAGTATTGAACAGCAAATCTTCTATGGCTACACCTTC
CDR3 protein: CASSIEQQIFYGYTF

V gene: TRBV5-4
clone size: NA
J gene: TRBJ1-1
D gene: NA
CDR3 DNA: TGTGCCAGCAGCCAAGACAGTGTAACTGAAGCTTTCTTT
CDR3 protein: CASSQDSVTEAFF

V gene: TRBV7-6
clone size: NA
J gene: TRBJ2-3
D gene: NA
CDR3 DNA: TGTGCCAGCAGCTTATTTCCCCCGACCGGAACCACAGATACGCAGTATTTT
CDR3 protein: CASSLFPPTGTTDTQYF

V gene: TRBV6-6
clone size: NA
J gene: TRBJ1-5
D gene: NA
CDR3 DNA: TGTGCCAGCAGCCGGGGTTCGGGCAATCAGCCCCAGCATTTT
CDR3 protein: CASSRGSGNQPQHF

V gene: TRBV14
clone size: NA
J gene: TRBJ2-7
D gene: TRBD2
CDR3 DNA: TGTGCCAGCAGCCAAGGACTAGCGGGAGGTGGCCACGAGCAGTACTTC
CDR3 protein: CASSQGLAGGGHEQYF

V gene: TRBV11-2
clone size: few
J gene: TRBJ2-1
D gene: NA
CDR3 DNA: TGTGCCAGCAGCTTAGGGGCGGCTAGCAGCCCCTACAATGAGCAGTTCTTC
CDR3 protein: CASSLGAASSPYNEQFF

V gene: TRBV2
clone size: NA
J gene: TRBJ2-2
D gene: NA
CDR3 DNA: TGTGCCAGCAGTGTGGATCTCACCGGGGAGCTGTTTTTT
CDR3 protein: CASSVDLTGELFF

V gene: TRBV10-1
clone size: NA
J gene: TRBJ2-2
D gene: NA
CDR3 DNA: TGCGCCAGCAGTGATCCGTCGGCCAAGGGCTCCGGGGAGCTGTTTTTT
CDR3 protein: CASSDPSAKGSGELFF

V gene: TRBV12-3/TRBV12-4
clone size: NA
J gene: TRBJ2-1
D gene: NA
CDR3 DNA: TGTGCCAGCAGTTCCCGGAGTCAGGCGGGCAATGAGCAGTTCTTC
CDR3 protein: CASSSRSQAGNEQFF

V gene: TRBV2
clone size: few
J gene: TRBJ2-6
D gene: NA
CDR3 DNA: TGTGCCAGCAGTTTTAAACTCGTTGGGGCCAACGTCCTGACTTTC
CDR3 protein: CASSFKLVGANVLTF

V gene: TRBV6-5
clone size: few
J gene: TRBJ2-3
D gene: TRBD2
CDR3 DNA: TGTGCCACCAGACCTCTAGGACTAGCGGGAGGGACAGATACGCAGTATTTT
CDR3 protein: CATRPLGLAGGTDTQYF

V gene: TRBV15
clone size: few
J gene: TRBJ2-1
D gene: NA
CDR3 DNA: TGTGCCACCAGCAGAGGACAGAATGAGCAGTTCTTC
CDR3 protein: CATSRGQNEQFF

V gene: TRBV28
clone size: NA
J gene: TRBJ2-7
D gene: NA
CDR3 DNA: TGTGCCAGCAGTTTAAATGCGGGAATAGGGGAGCAGTACTTC
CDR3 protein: CASSLNAGIGEQYF

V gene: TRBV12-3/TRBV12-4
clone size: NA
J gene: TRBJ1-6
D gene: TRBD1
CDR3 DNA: TGTGCCAGCAGTCCTTCCGGGACAGGGGGCGCGAATTCACCCCTCCACTTT
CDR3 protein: CASSPSGTGGANSPLHF

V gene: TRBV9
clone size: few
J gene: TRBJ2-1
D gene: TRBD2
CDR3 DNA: TGTGCCAGCAGCTATGGACTAGCCGGTGAGCAGTTCTTC
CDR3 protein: CASSYGLAGEQFF

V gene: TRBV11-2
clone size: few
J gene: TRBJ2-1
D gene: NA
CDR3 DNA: TGTGCCAGCAGCTTAGATCGAAGGTTGTTGGGGCCCTACAATGAGCAGTTCTTC
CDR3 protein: CASSLDRRLLGPYNEQFF

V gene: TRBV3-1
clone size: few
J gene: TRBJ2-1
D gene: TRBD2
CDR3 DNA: TGTGCCAGCAGCCCACGACTAGCGGGAGGGTACAATGAGCAGTTCTTC
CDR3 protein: CASSPRLAGGYNEQFF

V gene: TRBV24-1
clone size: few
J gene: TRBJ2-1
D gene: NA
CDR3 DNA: TGTGCCACCAGTGATTCTAGCGCGTTCGGGTACAATGAGCAGTTCTTC
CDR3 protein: CATSDSSAFGYNEQFF

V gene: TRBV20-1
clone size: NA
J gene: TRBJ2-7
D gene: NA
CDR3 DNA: TGCAGTGCTAGGAGGAAGGTGACAGGAAGTTTTTCCTACGAGCAGTACTTC
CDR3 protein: CSARRKVTGSFSYEQYF

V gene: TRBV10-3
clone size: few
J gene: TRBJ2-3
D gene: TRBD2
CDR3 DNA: TGTGCCATCAGCGAAATCGGGACTATCACCTTACCAGATACGCAGTATTTT
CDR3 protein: CAISEIGTITLPDTQYF

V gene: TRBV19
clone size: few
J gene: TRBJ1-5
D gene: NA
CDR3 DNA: TGTGCCAGTACGGCACACCCTTATAGCAATCAGCCCCAGCATTTT
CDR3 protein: CASTAHPYSNQPQHF

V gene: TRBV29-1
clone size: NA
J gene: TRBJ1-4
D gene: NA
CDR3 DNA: TGCAGCGGGGGGTACCGCGGGGAAAAACTGTTTTTT
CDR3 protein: CSGGYRGEKLFF

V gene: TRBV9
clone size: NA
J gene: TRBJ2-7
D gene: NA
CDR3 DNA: TGTGCCAGCAGCGTAGGAGACTCCACCTACGAGCAGTACTTC
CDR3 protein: CASSVGDSTYEQYF

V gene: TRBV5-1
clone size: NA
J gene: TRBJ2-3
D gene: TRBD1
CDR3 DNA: TGCGCCAGCAGCTCCTTACCCGGGACAGCTAGCACAGATACGCAGTATTTT
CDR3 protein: CASSSLPGTASTDTQYF